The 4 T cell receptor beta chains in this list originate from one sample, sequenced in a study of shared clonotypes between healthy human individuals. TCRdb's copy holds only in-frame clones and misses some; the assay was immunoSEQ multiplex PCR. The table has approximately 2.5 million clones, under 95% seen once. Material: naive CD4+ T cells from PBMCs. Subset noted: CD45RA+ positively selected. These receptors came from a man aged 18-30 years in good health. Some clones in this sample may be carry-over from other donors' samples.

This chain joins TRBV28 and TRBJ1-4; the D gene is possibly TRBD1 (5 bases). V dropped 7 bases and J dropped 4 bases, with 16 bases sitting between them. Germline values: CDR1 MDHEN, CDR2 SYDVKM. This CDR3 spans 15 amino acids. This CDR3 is CASTLPGRHNEKLFF. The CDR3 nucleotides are TGTGCCAGCACCCTACCGGGACGGCATAATGAAAAACTGTTTTTT.

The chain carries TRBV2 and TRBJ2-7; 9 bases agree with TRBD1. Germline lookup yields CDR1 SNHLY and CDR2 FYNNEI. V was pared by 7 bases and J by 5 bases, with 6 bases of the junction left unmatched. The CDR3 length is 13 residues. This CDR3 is CASIGTGPHEQYF. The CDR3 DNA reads TGTGCCAGCATTGGGACAGGGCCCCACGAGCAGTACTTC.

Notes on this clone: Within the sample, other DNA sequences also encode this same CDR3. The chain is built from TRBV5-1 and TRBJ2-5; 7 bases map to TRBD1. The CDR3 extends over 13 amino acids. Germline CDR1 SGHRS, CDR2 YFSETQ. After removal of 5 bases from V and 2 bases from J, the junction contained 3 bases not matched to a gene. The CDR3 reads CASSLQGQETQYF. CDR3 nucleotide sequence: TGCGCCAGCAGTTTACAGGGGCAAGAGACCCAGTACTTC.

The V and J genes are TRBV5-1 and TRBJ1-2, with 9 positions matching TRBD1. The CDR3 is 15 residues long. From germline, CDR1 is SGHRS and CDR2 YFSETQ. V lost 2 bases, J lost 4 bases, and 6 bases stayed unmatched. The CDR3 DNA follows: TGCGCCAGCAGCTTAACGACAGGGGGGAGCTATGGCTACACCTTC. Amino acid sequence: CASSLTTGGSYGYTF.